The subject of this entry is one T cell receptor beta chain. A second PCR, run for roughly 7 to 12 cycles, used a sample-barcoded 5' primer plus a J-beta primer mix. TCRdb re-derived calls from the 5' RACE reads in MiXCR, one entry per CDR3 protein. The table has hundreds of thousands of distinct CDR3 sequences, approximately 67% seen once; the top ten hold about a quarter. It was approximately 10 milliliters of peripheral blood that were drawn from each donor. No fewer than 5.5 micrograms of total RNA were isolated from every sample. The sample originates from a study of blood T cells in healthy people across ages. The length of the CDR3 is 12 residues. The V gene's germline CDR1 is MDHEN and CDR2 SYDVKM. V gave up 9 bases and J gave up 5 bases, with 14 bases separating them.

Sequencing was performed on blood. This TCR came from a man younger than 45 in good health. This sequence joins TRBV28 and TRBJ2-7, with D possibly matching TRBD2 (5 bases). The CDR3 is CASLGLHDEQYF. In nucleotides, the CDR3 is TGTGCCAGTTTAGGACTCCACGACGAGCAGTACTTC.